The rows below give T cell receptor beta chains drawn from one sample of a study of cytotoxic CD8 clonotypes in ibrutinib-treated CLL. Profiled with immunoSEQ multiplex PCR; TCRdb holds only in-frame clones, not every one. The sample gives about 200,000 clones, roughly three quarters of which show up once; roughly 5.9% is in the top ten. Here the sequenced sample was PBMCs, taken after 12 months of ibrutinib treatment. Receptors originate from a human donor with chronic lymphocytic leukemia. CDR3s include the opening cysteine and the closing phenylalanine or tryptophan. The D gene is left open where the match is weak. Only some rows state a clone size, as once, few, many or a class for expanded clones.

once	TRBJ2-5	13	NA	TRBV30	CAWSVHDWETQYF	TGTGCCTGGAGTGTACATGATTGGGAGACCCAGTACTTC
NA	TRBJ2-1	16	NA	TRBV4-2	CASSQDSRSSYNEQFF	TGTGCCAGCAGCCAAGATAGTCGGAGCTCCTACAATGAGCAGTTCTTC
NA	TRBJ2-1	13	NA	TRBV5-1	CASSLAYWDEQFF	TGCGCCAGCAGCTTGGCCTATTGGGATGAGCAGTTCTTC
NA	TRBJ2-7	16	NA	TRBV12-2	CASRWTDRDFDYEQYF	TGTGCAAGTCGATGGACAGACAGAGATTTCGACTACGAGCAGTACTTC
NA	TRBJ2-7	13	TRBD1	TRBV6-1	CASRLTGGYEQYF	TGTGCCAGCAGGTTGACAGGGGGCTACGAGCAGTACTTC
NA	TRBJ1-5	12	NA	TRBV27	CASGSSNQPQHF	TGTGCCAGCGGAAGTAGCAATCAGCCCCAGCATTTT
once	TRBJ2-7	12	NA	TRBV5-6	CASSLQSSEQYF	TGTGCCAGCAGCTTGCAGTCAAGCGAGCAGTACTTC
NA	TRBJ1-2	15	NA	TRBV6-5	CASSLKDGSNYGYTF	TGTGCCAGCAGTCTAAAGGACGGATCTAACTATGGCTACACCTTC
few	TRBJ1-5	14	NA	TRBV19	CASSGLGEGQPQHF	TGTGCCAGTAGTGGGTTGGGCGAAGGGCAGCCCCAGCATTTT
once	TRBJ2-5	15	NA	TRBV6-1	CASSGGGQGEETQYF	TGTGCCAGCAGTGGAGGAGGTCAGGGAGAAGAGACCCAGTACTTC
NA	TRBJ2-4	13	NA	TRBV6-5	CASAGLGGNIQYF	TGTGCCAGCGCGGGGTTGGGTGGAAACATTCAGTACTTC
NA	TRBJ2-3	16	NA	TRBV5-1	CASSLGMSFGRDTQYF	TGCGCCAGCAGCTTGGGTATGTCGTTCGGGAGAGATACGCAGTATTTT
many	TRBJ2-7	13	NA	TRBV7-9	CASSPPIGYEQYF	TGTGCCAGCAGCCCGCCCATCGGGTACGAGCAGTACTTC
NA	TRBJ1-1	13	NA	TRBV19	CASSILQRRRAFF	TGTGCCAGTAGTATACTACAGCGAAGGAGGGCTTTCTTT
NA	TRBJ2-5	14	NA	TRBV5-6	CASSLFQGGETQYF	TGTGCCAGCAGCTTGTTCCAGGGTGGGGAGACCCAGTACTTC
NA	TRBJ2-1	14	NA	TRBV2	CASMRDRNNNEQFF	TGTGCCAGCATGAGAGACAGAAACAACAATGAGCAGTTCTTC
NA	TRBJ2-7	14	NA	TRBV5-5	CASSFDGSSYEQYF	TGTGCCAGCAGCTTTGACGGGAGCTCCTACGAGCAGTACTTC
NA	TRBJ1-1	15	NA	TRBV6-5	CASSYSGNEGTEAFF	TGTGCCAGCAGTTACTCAGGGAACGAGGGCACTGAAGCTTTCTTT
NA	TRBJ2-7	13	NA	TRBV6-1	CASSLGEAGRKYF	TGTGCCAGCTCCCTGGGGGAGGCGGGCCGTAAGTACTTC
few	TRBJ2-1	12	NA	TRBV7-3	CASSPPGSEQFF	TGTGCCAGCAGCCCCCCAGGGAGTGAGCAGTTCTTC
NA	TRBJ2-1	13	TRBD1	TRBV29-1	CSSGTGGKNEQFF	TGCAGCTCTGGGACAGGGGGTAAGAATGAGCAGTTCTTC
NA	TRBJ2-6	15	TRBD1	TRBV4-3	CASSPQGDGANVLTF	TGCGCCAGCAGCCCCCAGGGGGATGGGGCCAACGTCCTGACTTTC
NA	TRBJ1-3	16	NA	TRBV9	CASRPTTGFSGNTIYF	TGTGCCAGCAGACCTACAACAGGGTTCTCTGGAAACACCATATATTTT
NA	TRBJ2-3	18	TRBD2	TRBV11-3	CASSLSSLAGVGTDTQYF	TGTGCCAGCAGCTTATCCTCCCTAGCGGGAGTGGGGACAGATACGCAGTATTTT
NA	TRBJ1-6	15	TRBD1	TRBV6-6	CASSRMGQGDSPLHF	TGTGCCAGCAGCCGAATGGGACAGGGAGACTCACCCCTCCACTTT
once	TRBJ2-1	17	TRBD1	TRBV19	CASSIASGTGSYNEQFF	TGTGCCAGTAGTATAGCCTCCGGGACAGGGTCATACAATGAGCAGTTCTTC
few	TRBJ1-1	16	NA	TRBV12-2	CASRLAGGARDTEAFF	TGTGCAAGTCGCTTAGCCGGGGGGGCTCGGGACACTGAAGCTTTCTTT
NA	TRBJ2-5	15	TRBD1	TRBV18	CASSNRDRGQETQYF	TGTGCCAGCTCAAACCGGGACAGGGGACAAGAGACCCAGTACTTC
few	TRBJ1-1	16	NA	TRBV5-1	CASSLPTVRGNTEAFF	TGCGCCAGCAGCTTGCCGACCGTGAGGGGGAACACTGAAGCTTTCTTT
NA	TRBJ2-1	15	NA	TRBV7-7	CASSLAVGANNEQFF	TGTGCTAGCAGCTTAGCCGTAGGCGCGAACAATGAGCAGTTCTTC
few	TRBJ2-6	16	TRBD1	TRBV5-7	CASSGKTGVGANVLTF	TGTGCCAGCAGCGGCAAGACAGGGGTCGGGGCCAACGTCCTGACTTTC
NA	TRBJ2-1	15	NA	TRBV12-5	CASGLGGGRYNEQFF	TGTGCTAGTGGTTTGGGAGGCGGCAGATACAATGAGCAGTTCTTC
once	TRBJ1-2	15	NA	TRBV5-4	CASSLISGGGYGYTF	TGTGCCAGCAGCTTGATCAGTGGGGGCGGGTATGGCTACACCTTC
NA	TRBJ2-3	16	NA	TRBV7-3	CASSLRPGGGADTQYF	TGTGCCAGCAGCTTAAGGCCAGGAGGGGGCGCGGATACGCAGTATTTT
few	TRBJ1-1	15	NA	TRBV7-2	CASSSRTVRNTEAFF	TGTGCCAGCAGCTCCCGGACCGTTCGGAACACTGAAGCTTTCTTT
few	TRBJ1-2	12	NA	TRBV7-2	CASSLAEYGYTF	TGTGCCAGCAGCTTAGCAGAATATGGCTACACCTTC
NA	TRBJ2-2	13	NA	TRBV29-1	CSVAGPSTGELFF	TGCAGCGTTGCCGGGCCTTCCACCGGGGAGCTGTTTTTT
NA	TRBJ2-5	17	NA	TRBV7-2	CASSPSPLPSSQETQYF	TGTGCCAGCAGCCCCTCCCCCCTCCCGTCCAGCCAAGAGACCCAGTACTTC
few	TRBJ1-2	14	NA	TRBV30	CACHPGIKTGGYTF	TGTGCCTGTCATCCTGGGATAAAGACGGGTGGCTACACCTTC
NA	TRBJ2-7	14	TRBD2	TRBV6-5	CASTRLAGTYEQYF	TGTGCCAGCACGCGACTAGCGGGAACCTACGAGCAGTACTTC
NA	TRBJ2-2	16	TRBD2	TRBV7-7	CASSLAGGANTGELFF	TGTGCTAGCAGCTTAGCGGGAGGGGCGAACACCGGGGAGCTGTTTTTT
NA	TRBJ2-3	18	TRBD1	TRBV30	CAWSGRDRGNSRVNTQYF	TGTGCCTGGAGTGGTCGGGACAGGGGCAACTCACGGGTCAATACGCAGTATTTT
NA	TRBJ2-7	14	NA	TRBV6-5	CASRPHQRPYEQYF	TGTGCCAGCAGACCCCACCAGAGACCATACGAGCAGTACTTC
NA	TRBJ1-1	13	NA	TRBV11-2	CASSWGAHTEAFF	TGTGCCAGCAGCTGGGGGGCCCACACTGAAGCTTTCTTT
few	TRBJ1-1	14	NA	TRBV30	CAWSWGPTNTEAFF	TGTGCCTGGAGTTGGGGACCGACGAACACTGAAGCTTTCTTT